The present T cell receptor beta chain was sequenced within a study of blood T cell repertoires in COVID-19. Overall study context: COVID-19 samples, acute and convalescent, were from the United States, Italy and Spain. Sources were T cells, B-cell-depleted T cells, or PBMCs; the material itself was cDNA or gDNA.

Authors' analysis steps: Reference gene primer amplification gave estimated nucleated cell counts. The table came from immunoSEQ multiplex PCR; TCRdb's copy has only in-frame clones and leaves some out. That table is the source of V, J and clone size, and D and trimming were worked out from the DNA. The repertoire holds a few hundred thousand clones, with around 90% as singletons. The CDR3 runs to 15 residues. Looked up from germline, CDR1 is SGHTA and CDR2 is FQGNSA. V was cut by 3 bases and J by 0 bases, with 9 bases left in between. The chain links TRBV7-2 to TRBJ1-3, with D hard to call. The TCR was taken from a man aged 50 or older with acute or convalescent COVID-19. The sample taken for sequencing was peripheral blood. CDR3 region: CASSLGVRSGNTIYF. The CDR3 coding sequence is TGTGCCAGCAGCTTGGGCGTCCGCTCTGGAAACACCATATATTTT.